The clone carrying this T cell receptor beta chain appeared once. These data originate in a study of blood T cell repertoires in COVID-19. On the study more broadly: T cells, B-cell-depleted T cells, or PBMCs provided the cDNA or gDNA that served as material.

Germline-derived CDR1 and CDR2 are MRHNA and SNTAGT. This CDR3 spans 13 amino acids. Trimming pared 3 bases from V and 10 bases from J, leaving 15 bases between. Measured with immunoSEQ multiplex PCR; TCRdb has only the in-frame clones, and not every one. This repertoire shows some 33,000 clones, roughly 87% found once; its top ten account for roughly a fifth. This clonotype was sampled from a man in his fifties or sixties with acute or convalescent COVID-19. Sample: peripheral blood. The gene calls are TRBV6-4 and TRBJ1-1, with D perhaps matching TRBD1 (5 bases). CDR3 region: CASSEGEYSAAFF. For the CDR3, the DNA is TGTGCCAGCAGTGAAGGGGAATACTCTGCAGCTTTCTTT.